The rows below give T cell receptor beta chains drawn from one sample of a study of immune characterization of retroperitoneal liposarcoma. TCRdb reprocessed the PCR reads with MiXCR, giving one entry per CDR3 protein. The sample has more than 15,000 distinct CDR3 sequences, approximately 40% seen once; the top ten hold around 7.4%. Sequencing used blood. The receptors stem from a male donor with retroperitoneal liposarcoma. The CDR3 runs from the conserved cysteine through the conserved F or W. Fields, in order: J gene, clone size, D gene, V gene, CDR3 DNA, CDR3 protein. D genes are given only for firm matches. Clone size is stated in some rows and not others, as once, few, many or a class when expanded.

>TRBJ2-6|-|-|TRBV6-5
TGTGCCAGCAGTTACCGGGCCGTCTCTGGGGCCAACGTCCTGACTTTC
CASSYRAVSGANVLTF
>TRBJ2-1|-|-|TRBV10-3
TGTGCCAGCAGAGCACAGGGCGCCCTATACGAGCAGTTCTTC
CASRAQGALYEQFF
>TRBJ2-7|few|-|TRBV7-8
TGTGCCAGCAGCCCCGTCGGGGGAGAAAGGGTGGAGCAGTACTTC
CASSPVGGERVEQYF
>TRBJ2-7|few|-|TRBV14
TGTGCCAGCAGCCACTGGACTACCCAATACAATGAGCAGTACTTC
CASSHWTTQYNEQYF
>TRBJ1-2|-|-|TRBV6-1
TGTGCCAGCAACCTGGAACAGGGCTATGGCTACACCTTC
CASNLEQGYGYTF
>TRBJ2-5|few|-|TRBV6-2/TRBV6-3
TGTGCCAGCAGTGATGGGGTGCGGCGGTACTTC
CASSDGVRRYF
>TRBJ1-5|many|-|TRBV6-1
TGTGCCAGCAGCCAGGACAGCTATTATAGCAATCAGCCCCAGCATTTT
CASSQDSYYSNQPQHF
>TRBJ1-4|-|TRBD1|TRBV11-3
TGTGCCAGCAGCCCTCCGGGACAGGGGATAAATGAAAAACTGTTTTTT
CASSPPGQGINEKLFF
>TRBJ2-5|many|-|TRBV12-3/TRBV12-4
TGTGCCAGCAGTCCTGGAGAGACCCAGTACTTC
CASSPGETQYF
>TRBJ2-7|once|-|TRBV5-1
TGCGCCAGCAGCTTGGCCGAGGGGGCCTACGAGCAGTACTTC
CASSLAEGAYEQYF
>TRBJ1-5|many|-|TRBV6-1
TGTGCCAGCACTATGTCGCGGGGGCCCCAGCATTTT
CASTMSRGPQHF
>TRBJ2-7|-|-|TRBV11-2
TGTGCCAGCAGCTTAGTCCCCTACGAGCAGTACTTC
CASSLVPYEQYF
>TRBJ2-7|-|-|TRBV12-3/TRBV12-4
TGTGCCAGCAGTTTAACGGGTGAACGGTACGAGCAGTACTTC
CASSLTGERYEQYF
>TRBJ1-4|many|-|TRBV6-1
TGTGCCAGCCGGCCGGCAGGGGCTAATGAAAAACTGTTTTTT
CASRPAGANEKLFF